Listed below are T cell receptor beta chains from one sample, sequenced in a study of blood T cell repertoires in COVID-19. The assay was immunoSEQ multiplex PCR, and TCRdb's table has in-frame clones only and misses some. Here the sample spans some 110,000 clones, around 84% being singletons. The sequencing input was peripheral blood. The source is a man in his forties with acute or convalescent COVID-19. CDR3s include the opening cysteine and the closing phenylalanine or tryptophan. The order of the fields is D gene, clone size, V gene, J gene, CDR3 DNA, CDR3 protein. D genes are given only for firm matches. Size values are once, few and many counts, or a class for expanded clones, and some rows have none.

D: NA
size: NA
V: TRBV19
J: TRBJ2-5
DNA: TGTGCCAGTAGTACAGGGGCCCAAGAGACCCAGTACTTC
CDR3: CASSTGAQETQYF

D: TRBD2
size: NA
V: TRBV5-1
J: TRBJ2-5
DNA: TGCGCCAGCAGCTTGGGGACTAGTCAGGAGACCCAGTACTTC
CDR3: CASSLGTSQETQYF

D: NA
size: NA
V: TRBV7-9
J: TRBJ2-5
DNA: TGTGCCAGCAGCTCTTATTACAGGGAAGGGGAGACCCAGTACTTC
CDR3: CASSSYYREGETQYF

D: TRBD2
size: NA
V: TRBV19
J: TRBJ2-1
DNA: TGTGCCAGTAAGGCGGGGGGCTTTCTATCCTACAATGAGCAGTTCTTC
CDR3: CASKAGGFLSYNEQFF

D: TRBD1
size: NA
V: TRBV3-1/TRBV3-2
J: TRBJ1-4
DNA: TGTGCCAGCAGCCAAGAGTGGGACAGTAATGAAAAACTGTTTTTT
CDR3: CASSQEWDSNEKLFF

D: NA
size: NA
V: TRBV6-5
J: TRBJ2-1
DNA: TGTGCCAGCAGTTACTCGCTGACAGTGGGTAATGAGCAGTTCTTC
CDR3: CASSYSLTVGNEQFF

D: NA
size: NA
V: TRBV10-3
J: TRBJ1-5
DNA: TGTGCCATCAGTGAACAGGGCGGCAATCAGCCCCAGCATTTT
CDR3: CAISEQGGNQPQHF

D: NA
size: few
V: TRBV19
J: TRBJ2-5
DNA: TGTGCCAGTAGACAGGCTGGGGAGACCCAGTACTTC
CDR3: CASRQAGETQYF

D: NA
size: few
V: TRBV28
J: TRBJ2-1
DNA: TGTGCCAGCAGTTCTGGTTACTACGATGAGCAGTTCTTC
CDR3: CASSSGYYDEQFF

D: NA
size: NA
V: TRBV29-1
J: TRBJ1-1
DNA: TGCAGTGCAGGGAAGGGCACTGAAGCTTTCTTT
CDR3: CSAGKGTEAFF

D: NA
size: once
V: TRBV7-2
J: TRBJ2-5
DNA: TGTGCCAGCAGCCCTATGCAACAAGAGACCCAGTACTTC
CDR3: CASSPMQQETQYF

D: NA
size: NA
V: TRBV21-1
J: TRBJ1-1
DNA: TGTGCCAGCAGCAGACCGACAGGGAAGGGGGAGAGCACTGAAGCTTTCTTT
CDR3: CASSRPTGKGESTEAFF

D: TRBD2
size: NA
V: TRBV3-1/TRBV3-2
J: TRBJ2-2
DNA: TGTGCCAGCAGCCAAGATCCGGGGGGGCCGGGCACCGGGGAGCTGTTTTTT
CDR3: CASSQDPGGPGTGELFF

D: TRBD1
size: NA
V: TRBV4-1
J: TRBJ1-2
DNA: TGCGCCAGCAGCTTTACCGGGACAGGGGGCATCGATGGCTACACCTTC
CDR3: CASSFTGTGGIDGYTF

D: TRBD1
size: few
V: TRBV25-1
J: TRBJ2-7
DNA: TGTGCCAGCAGTGAGGGGAACAGGGGTAGGTACGAGCAGTACTTC
CDR3: CASSEGNRGRYEQYF

D: TRBD1
size: NA
V: TRBV18
J: TRBJ2-5
DNA: TGTGCCAGCTCCCAGGGACAGCAAGAGACCCAGTACTTC
CDR3: CASSQGQQETQYF

D: TRBD1
size: NA
V: TRBV3-1/TRBV3-2
J: TRBJ2-7
DNA: TGTGCCAGCAGCGCCCCGACAGGGAACGAGCAGTACTTC
CDR3: CASSAPTGNEQYF

D: TRBD2
size: NA
V: TRBV11-3
J: TRBJ2-7
DNA: TGTGCCAGCAGCTTAGATGACGGGATAGCGGGAGTCGAGCAGTACTTC
CDR3: CASSLDDGIAGVEQYF

D: TRBD1
size: NA
V: TRBV7-6
J: TRBJ1-6
DNA: TGTGCCAGCAGCTTAGGGGACAGGGGTCGAGATTCACCCCTCCACTTT
CDR3: CASSLGDRGRDSPLHF

D: TRBD2
size: NA
V: TRBV13
J: TRBJ2-7
DNA: TGTGCCAGCAGCTTAAGCTCCCTAGCGGTACATTACGAGCAGTACTTC
CDR3: CASSLSSLAVHYEQYF

D: TRBD2
size: once
V: TRBV29-1
J: TRBJ2-7
DNA: TGCAGCGTCGGCCCCCGGGGGGGACGTCACGAGCAGTACTTC
CDR3: CSVGPRGGRHEQYF

D: TRBD2
size: NA
V: TRBV5-5
J: TRBJ2-7
DNA: TGTGCCAGCACCCCGGGGAGGGCATCCTTCTACGAGCAGTACTTC
CDR3: CASTPGRASFYEQYF

D: NA
size: NA
V: TRBV5-5
J: TRBJ2-5
DNA: TGTGCCAGCAGCTTTTGGGGGCGCGAGACCCAGTACTTC
CDR3: CASSFWGRETQYF

D: NA
size: NA
V: TRBV10-2
J: TRBJ2-1
DNA: TGCGCCAGCAGTATAGGCCTAGCTCGATCCGATGAGCAGTTCTTC
CDR3: CASSIGLARSDEQFF

D: NA
size: few
V: TRBV27
J: TRBJ2-1
DNA: TGTGCCAGCGGGGAGCGGGCAGCCTACAATGAGCAGTTCTTC
CDR3: CASGERAAYNEQFF

D: NA
size: few
V: TRBV21-1
J: TRBJ2-3
DNA: TGTGCCAGCAGCAAAGTTAAGCGGGGGGGCCGGATTTGCACAGATACGCAGTATTTT
CDR3: CASSKVKRGGRICTDTQYF

D: TRBD2
size: NA
V: TRBV19
J: TRBJ2-7
DNA: TGTGCCAGTAGTCCTAGCGGATTCTACGAGCAGTACTTC
CDR3: CASSPSGFYEQYF

D: NA
size: NA
V: TRBV5-4
J: TRBJ1-1
DNA: TGTGCCAGCAGCCAAACAGGGACCGAAGCTTTCTTT
CDR3: CASSQTGTEAFF

D: TRBD1
size: NA
V: TRBV11-2
J: TRBJ1-3
DNA: TGTGCCAGCAGCCCTCAGGGGGCTCCAGGAAACACCATATATTTT
CDR3: CASSPQGAPGNTIYF

D: NA
size: few
V: TRBV19
J: TRBJ1-2
DNA: TGTGCCAGTACCCGTATAGGGGTCAGAGATCTTGCGGGCTACACCTTC
CDR3: CASTRIGVRDLAGYTF

D: NA
size: once
V: TRBV6-5
J: TRBJ2-7
DNA: TGTGCCAGCAGTTACCGACAGGAACCCTCCTACGAGCAGTACTTC
CDR3: CASSYRQEPSYEQYF

D: NA
size: NA
V: TRBV6-2/TRBV6-3
J: TRBJ2-5
DNA: TGTGCCAGCAGCGCATCTGTCCCGGGACAAGGACAAGAGACCCAGTACTTC
CDR3: CASSASVPGQGQETQYF

D: TRBD2
size: NA
V: TRBV18
J: TRBJ2-5
DNA: TGTGCCAGCTCACCCGGAAGCGGGGGGGCCGGGGAGACCCAGTACTTC
CDR3: CASSPGSGGAGETQYF

D: TRBD1
size: NA
V: TRBV5-1
J: TRBJ1-2
DNA: TGCGCCAGCAGCTTGGACGGGCAGGGGGGACCCTATGGCTACACCTTC
CDR3: CASSLDGQGGPYGYTF

D: NA
size: many
V: TRBV27
J: TRBJ2-1
DNA: TGTGCCAGCAGTTATGGCCCCAATGAGCAGTTCTTC
CDR3: CASSYGPNEQFF

D: TRBD1
size: once
V: TRBV12-5
J: TRBJ1-5
DNA: TGTGCTAGTGGCCCACCTACCACAGGGGTGAGTCAGCCCCAGCATTTT
CDR3: CASGPPTTGVSQPQHF

D: TRBD2
size: NA
V: TRBV10-2
J: TRBJ2-1
DNA: TGCGCCAGCAGTGTAACGGGACTAGGGCCCAATGAGCAGTTCTTC
CDR3: CASSVTGLGPNEQFF

D: TRBD1
size: NA
V: TRBV19
J: TRBJ2-7
DNA: TGTGCCAGTGGGAAACAGGGGTCCTACGAGCAGTACTTC
CDR3: CASGKQGSYEQYF

D: TRBD1
size: NA
V: TRBV4-2
J: TRBJ2-6
DNA: TGTGCCAGCAGCCAACCGGACAGGGGGCTCGGGGCCAACGTCCTGACTTTC
CDR3: CASSQPDRGLGANVLTF

D: TRBD1
size: once
V: TRBV4-2
J: TRBJ2-2
DNA: TGTGCCAGCAGCCTATCGGACAGGGGGACCGGGGAGCTGTTTTTT
CDR3: CASSLSDRGTGELFF

D: TRBD2
size: once
V: TRBV5-4
J: TRBJ2-1
DNA: TGTGCCAGCAGCTCCCCGGGGGGGAGGAATGAGCAGTTCTTC
CDR3: CASSSPGGRNEQFF

D: TRBD2
size: NA
V: TRBV7-9
J: TRBJ2-1
DNA: TGTGCCACCGCCACTAGCGGGAGAGGCAATGAGCAGTTCTTC
CDR3: CATATSGRGNEQFF

D: TRBD2
size: NA
V: TRBV10-3
J: TRBJ2-1
DNA: TGTGCCATCAGGCAGGGACTAGCGGACAATGAGCAGTTCTTC
CDR3: CAIRQGLADNEQFF

D: TRBD1
size: NA
V: TRBV23-1
J: TRBJ1-5
DNA: TGCGGGTCAGGGGGCCAGCCCCAGCATTTT
CDR3: CGSGGQPQHF

D: TRBD1
size: NA
V: TRBV3-1/TRBV3-2
J: TRBJ1-2
DNA: TGTGCCAGCAGCCAAGCTGGGACAGTCTATGGCTACACCTTC
CDR3: CASSQAGTVYGYTF

D: NA
size: once
V: TRBV2
J: TRBJ2-2
DNA: TGTGCCAGCAGTTTCGTGGACAGGAGGGACACCGGGGAGCTGTTTTTT
CDR3: CASSFVDRRDTGELFF

D: TRBD1
size: NA
V: TRBV7-8
J: TRBJ2-1
DNA: TGTGCCAGCAGCCTGGGGCGGACAGGTCGGGATGAGCAGTTCTTC
CDR3: CASSLGRTGRDEQFF

D: NA
size: NA
V: TRBV7-3
J: TRBJ2-3
DNA: TGTGCCAGCAGCTTAGGGGGCACCACAGATACGCAGTATTTT
CDR3: CASSLGGTTDTQYF

D: TRBD1
size: NA
V: TRBV28
J: TRBJ2-5
DNA: TGTGCCAGCAGTTTCACAGGGGGCCGTAGAGAGACCCAGTACTTC
CDR3: CASSFTGGRRETQYF

D: NA
size: NA
V: TRBV6-6
J: TRBJ1-3
DNA: TGTGCCAGCAGCCTACAGGGATCTGGAAACACCATATATTTT
CDR3: CASSLQGSGNTIYF

D: NA
size: NA
V: TRBV28
J: TRBJ2-5
DNA: TGTGCCAGCAGTTTGGGGCCAGCCCAAGAGACCCAGTACTTC
CDR3: CASSLGPAQETQYF

D: TRBD2
size: NA
V: TRBV6-5
J: TRBJ2-1
DNA: TGTGCCAGCAATTTGCTAGCGGACCCCTACAATGAGCAGTTCTTC
CDR3: CASNLLADPYNEQFF

D: TRBD1
size: NA
V: TRBV18
J: TRBJ2-1
DNA: TGTGCCAGCTCACCACCGGGGACAGTGAGGTACAATGAGCAGTTCTTC
CDR3: CASSPPGTVRYNEQFF

D: TRBD1
size: NA
V: TRBV11-2
J: TRBJ1-6
DNA: TGTGCCAGCAGCTTGACAGGACAGGGGGATTCACCCCTCCACTTT
CDR3: CASSLTGQGDSPLHF

D: TRBD2
size: NA
V: TRBV7-2
J: TRBJ2-3
DNA: TGTGCCAGCAATCGCGAGGCGGGGGCGCAGTATTTT
CDR3: CASNREAGAQYF

D: NA
size: NA
V: TRBV27
J: TRBJ1-1
DNA: TGTGCCAGCAGAGAACTATTGAGAGAGTCTGAAGCTTTCTTT
CDR3: CASRELLRESEAFF